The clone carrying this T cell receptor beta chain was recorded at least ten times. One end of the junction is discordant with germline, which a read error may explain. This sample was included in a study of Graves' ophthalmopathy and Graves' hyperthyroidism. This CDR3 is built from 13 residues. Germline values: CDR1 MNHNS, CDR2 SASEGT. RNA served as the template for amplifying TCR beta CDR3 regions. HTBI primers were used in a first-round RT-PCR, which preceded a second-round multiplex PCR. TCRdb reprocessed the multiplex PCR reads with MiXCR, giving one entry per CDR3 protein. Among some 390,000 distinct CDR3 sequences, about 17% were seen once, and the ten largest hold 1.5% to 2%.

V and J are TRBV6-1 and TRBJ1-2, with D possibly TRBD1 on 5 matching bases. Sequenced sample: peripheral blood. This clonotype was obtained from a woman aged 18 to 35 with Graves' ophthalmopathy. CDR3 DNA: TGTGCCAGCACTCAGGACACTAAATATGGCTACACCTTC. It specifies CASTQDTKYGYTF.